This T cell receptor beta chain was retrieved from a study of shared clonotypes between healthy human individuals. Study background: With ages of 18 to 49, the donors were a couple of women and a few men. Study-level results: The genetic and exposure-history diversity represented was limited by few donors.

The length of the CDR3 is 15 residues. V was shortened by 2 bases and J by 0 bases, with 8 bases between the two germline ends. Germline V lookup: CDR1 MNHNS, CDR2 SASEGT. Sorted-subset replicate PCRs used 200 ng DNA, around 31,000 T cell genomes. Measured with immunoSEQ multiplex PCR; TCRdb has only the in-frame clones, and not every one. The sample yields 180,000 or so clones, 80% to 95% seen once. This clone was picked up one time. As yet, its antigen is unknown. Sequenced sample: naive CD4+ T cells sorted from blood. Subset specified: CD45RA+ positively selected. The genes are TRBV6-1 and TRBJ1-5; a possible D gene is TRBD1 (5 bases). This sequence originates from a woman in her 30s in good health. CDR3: CASSESGYSNQPQHF. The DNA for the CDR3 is TGTGCCAGCAGTGAATCAGGGTATAGCAATCAGCCCCAGCATTTT.